This T cell receptor beta chain appears in the sequencing data of a study of response to subunit inactivated influenza vaccine. Study findings and constraints: Only a handful of new T cells, the authors suggested, are recruited with each seasonal influenza vaccination.

TCRdb processed the RT-PCR reads anew with MiXCR; each CDR3 protein has one entry. The repertoire holds about 830,000 distinct CDR3 sequences, with around 18% as singletons. Germline lookup yields CDR1 PRHDT and CDR2 FYEKMQ (reference sequence). The CDR3 length is 18 residues. With 5 bases clipped from V and 5 bases from J, the junction kept 15 bases outside the gene matches. Turning to this clonotype: Antigen: not known.

The chain uses TRBV13 and TRBJ2-2; 9 positions match TRBD2. This TCR came from a man aged 50 to 59 who received an inactivated influenza vaccine. Sequenced material: PBMCs from blood, taken roughly 5 days after vaccination. In nucleotides, the CDR3 is TGTGCCAGCAGCCAGTCCGGACTAGCGATACTAAAGACCGGGGAGCTGTTTTTT. It encodes CASSQSGLAILKTGELFF.